The 11 T cell receptor beta chains below come from one sample, sequenced in a study of T cell responses to AZD1222 COVID-19 vaccine. The table came from immunoSEQ multiplex PCR; TCRdb's copy has only in-frame clones and leaves some out. The table includes about 180,000 clones, approximately 91% detected once. Sequencing was performed on peripheral blood, taken 28 days after the second AZD1222 dose. Receptors were obtained from an adult who received the AZD1222 COVID-19 vaccine.

The gene calls are TRBV6-1 and TRBJ1-6; TRBD1 might be the D (5 bases). The CDR3 loop spans 17 amino acids. V was pared by 3 bases and J by 7 bases, with 19 bases between. CDR1 is MNHNS, CDR2 SASEGT, per germline. CDR3 in DNA: TGTGCCAGCAGTGAGGGACCTTCCATTGGCAAAAATTCACCCCTCCACTTT. It encodes CASSEGPSIGKNSPLHF.

The chain couples TRBV5-1 to TRBJ2-1; 10 nucleotides align to TRBD2. This CDR3 contains 16 residues. V lost 0 bases to trimming and J lost 9 bases; unmatched junction nucleotides: 9. From germline, CDR1 is SGHRS and CDR2 YFSETQ. CDR3 loop: CASSLGFSAGGGEQFF. The CDR3 nucleotides are TGCGCCAGCAGCTTGGGATTCTCAGCGGGAGGGGGTGAGCAGTTCTTC.

As for this clone: The identical CDR3 is also encoded by other nucleotide sequences in the sample. V is TRBV28 and J is TRBJ1-5; maybe TRBD1 (5 bases). This CDR3 has 14 residues. The germline V gene has CDR1 MDHEN and CDR2 SYDVKM. V lost 7 bases and J lost 5, with 15 bases in between. The CDR3 spells CASTSGQGDQPQHF. The CDR3 DNA follows: TGTGCCAGCACATCAGGGCAGGGCGATCAGCCCCAGCATTTT.

Only one count was recorded for this clone. This sequence joins TRBV4-1 and TRBJ1-3; the match to TRBD1 covers 7 bases. V shed 10 bases and J 4 bases; nucleotides not matched to a gene: 10. Germline V gene lookup returns CDR1 MGHRA and CDR2 YSYEKL. CDR3 length equals 14 residues. The CDR3 spells CATRQGLRGNTIYF. CDR3 DNA sequence: TGCGCCACCCGACAGGGCCTACGGGGAAACACCATATATTTT.

The chain employs TRBV10-2 and TRBJ2-7; a possible D gene is TRBD1 (5 bases). The CDR3 spans 12 residues. Germline V gene lookup returns CDR1 WSHSY and CDR2 SAAADI. Trimming removed 6 bases from V and 4 bases from J, with 10 bases in between. The CDR3 loop is CASRGPWYEQYF. DNA of the CDR3: TGCGCCAGCAGGGGGCCTTGGTACGAGCAGTACTTC.

This rearrangement joins TRBV5-5 to TRBJ2-7; D call uncertain. CDR3 length: 14 residues. Germline loops: CDR1 SGHKS, CDR2 YYEKEE (reference sequence). The V end was cut by 4 bases, the J end by 2 bases, with 13 bases between. CDR3 loop: CASSPDPLPYEQYF. In DNA form, the CDR3 reads TGTGCCAGCAGCCCCGACCCACTCCCCTACGAGCAGTACTTC.

This rearrangement joins TRBV3-1 (or the pseudogene TRBV3-2) to TRBJ1-2, with D unclear. V lost 4 bases and J lost 7, with 13 bases in between. The CDR3 spans 13 residues. Germline V lookup: CDR1 LGHDT, CDR2 YNNKEL (reference sequence). The CDR3 sequence is CASSPGRAGGYTF. CDR3 DNA sequence: TGTGCCAGCAGCCCCGGAAGGGCTGGTGGCTACACCTTC.

The chain has TRBV7-6 and TRBJ1-4; 7 nucleotides match TRBD1. Germline CDR1 reads SGHVS; CDR2 reads FNYEAQ. The V segment lost 5 bases and the J segment 7 bases; nucleotides outside the gene matches: 10. The CDR3 is made up of 15 amino acids. The CDR3 coding sequence is TGTGCCAGCAGCCCCGAGAGGGGGCGCTCTGAAAAACTGTTTTTT. This codes for CASSPERGRSEKLFF.

The rearrangement joins TRBV30 to TRBJ1-5; perhaps TRBD1 as D (5 bases). Germline CDR1 and CDR2: GTSNPN and SVGIG (reference sequence). CDR3 length: 14 amino acids. Trimming cost V 1 base and J 2 bases, with 9 bases left between them. The CDR3 is CAWSEGSGNQPQHF. In DNA, the CDR3 is TGTGCCTGGAGTGAGGGGAGTGGCAATCAGCCCCAGCATTTT.

This rearrangement joins TRBV5-6 to TRBJ1-1; D may be TRBD1 (5 bases). The CDR3 is 13 residues long. The germline V and J ends were trimmed by 5 bases and 5 bases, with 13 bases remaining between them. CDR1 and CDR2 (germline): SGHDT, YYEEEE. This chain's CDR3 is CASRRRESTEAFF. Here the CDR3 DNA reads TGTGCCAGCAGGCGCAGGGAAAGTACTGAAGCTTTCTTT.

V is TRBV12-5 and J is TRBJ2-2; no clear D. This CDR3 region has 14 residues. V gave up 1 base and J gave up 2 bases, with 5 bases separating them. Germline lookup yields CDR1 LGHNT and CDR2 FRNRAP. CDR3 bases: TGTGCTAGTGGTTTGGAAGAAAACACCGGGGAGCTGTTTTTT. This translates into CASGLEENTGELFF. Based on the CDR3 plus reference TRBV12-5 and TRBJ2-2, the full variable domain is DARVTQTPRHKVTEMGQEVTMRCQPILGHNTVFWYRQTMMQGLELLAYFRNRAPLDDSGMPKDRFSAEMPDATLATLKIQPSEPRDSAVYFCASGLEENTGELFFGEGSRLTVL.